The rows below give T cell receptor beta chains drawn from one sample of a study of identical twins. TCRdb processed the 5' RACE reads anew with MiXCR; each CDR3 protein has one entry. The sample contains roughly 220,000 distinct CDR3 sequences, approximately 5.9% of which appear only once. The data were also submitted as part of a second study, on T cells expressing NK-cell markers.

Input material: CD8+ T cells sorted from blood. The receptors here all came from a woman aged 18-29 years in good health. CDR3s include the opening cysteine and the closing phenylalanine or tryptophan.

j_gene: TRBJ2-1
v_gene: TRBV15
CDR3aa: CATSRDLTSSDNEQFF

j_gene: TRBJ2-2
v_gene: TRBV11-2
CDR3aa: CASSFKRAGFGGELFF

j_gene: TRBJ1-2
v_gene: TRBV29-1
CDR3aa: CSVEGGGRGGYTF

j_gene: TRBJ2-7
v_gene: TRBV5-6
CDR3aa: CASSGGNSYEQYF

j_gene: TRBJ1-5
v_gene: TRBV29-1
CDR3aa: CSVRGRTQPQHF

j_gene: TRBJ2-1
v_gene: TRBV6-6
CDR3aa: CASSSMTNEQFF

j_gene: TRBJ2-7
v_gene: TRBV6-2/TRBV6-3
CDR3aa: CASSYSPGTGGFYEQYF

j_gene: TRBJ2-3
v_gene: TRBV20-1
CDR3aa: CSASWDYGGDTQYF

j_gene: TRBJ2-1
v_gene: TRBV30
CDR3aa: CAWSRGAYNEQFF

j_gene: TRBJ2-2
v_gene: TRBV4-3
CDR3aa: CASSLGFEGATGELFF

j_gene: TRBJ2-5
v_gene: TRBV12-3/TRBV12-4
CDR3aa: CASTMWGSQETQYF

j_gene: TRBJ2-1
v_gene: TRBV28
CDR3aa: CASTGRKSSYNEQFF

j_gene: TRBJ2-1
v_gene: TRBV7-4
CDR3aa: CASSLDRTSSYNEQFF

j_gene: TRBJ2-5
v_gene: TRBV9
CDR3aa: CASSVASGQETQYF

j_gene: TRBJ2-2
v_gene: TRBV9
CDR3aa: CASSVSMNTGELFF

j_gene: TRBJ1-4
v_gene: TRBV11-2
CDR3aa: CASSLDGDRANEKLFF

j_gene: TRBJ1-2
v_gene: TRBV9
CDR3aa: CASTQGGIYGYTF

j_gene: TRBJ2-6
v_gene: TRBV14
CDR3aa: CASSQEKGIGANVLTF

j_gene: TRBJ2-3
v_gene: TRBV6-1
CDR3aa: CASEKGRGGNTDTQYF

j_gene: TRBJ2-7
v_gene: TRBV11-2
CDR3aa: CASSPFANYEQYF

j_gene: TRBJ1-2
v_gene: TRBV2
CDR3aa: CASSEVGQAFYLYGYTF

j_gene: TRBJ1-2
v_gene: TRBV7-2
CDR3aa: CASSLGAAPYGYTF

j_gene: TRBJ2-1
v_gene: TRBV6-1
CDR3aa: CASSRSGGSPNEQFF

j_gene: TRBJ2-7
v_gene: TRBV7-9
CDR3aa: CATRTDGHEQYF

j_gene: TRBJ2-1
v_gene: TRBV12-3/TRBV12-4
CDR3aa: CASSRQGGPYNEQFF

j_gene: TRBJ2-1
v_gene: TRBV7-9
CDR3aa: CASRRSVGDEQFF

j_gene: TRBJ2-1
v_gene: TRBV13
CDR3aa: CASSSYPEQFF

j_gene: TRBJ2-5
v_gene: TRBV7-8
CDR3aa: CASSLGLAGPETQYF

j_gene: TRBJ1-1
v_gene: TRBV12-3/TRBV12-4
CDR3aa: CASSFGPTYNIEAFF

j_gene: TRBJ1-3
v_gene: TRBV27
CDR3aa: CASSLSRGGNTIYF

j_gene: TRBJ1-2
v_gene: TRBV27
CDR3aa: CASSLGGRGSYGYTF